Each of the 19 T cell receptor beta chains below was sequenced from the same sample in a study of blood T cell repertoires in COVID-19. Repertoires were generated with immunoSEQ multiplex PCR, while TCRdb's copy carries only in-frame clones and drops some. The sample lists under 200,000 clones, around 90% occurring once. The sequencing sample was made of peripheral blood. These receptors came from a man in his 60s with COVID-19, enrolled during active disease.

CDR3 region: CASSFATNEKLFF. DNA of the CDR3: TGTGCCAGCAGTTTCGCGACTAATGAAAAACTGTTTTTT. The rearrangement uses TRBV28 and TRBJ1-4, with no clear D. The CDR3 is 13 residues long. Germline CDR1 MDHEN, CDR2 SYDVKM. The V end lost 3 bases, the J end lost 2 bases, and 4 bases lay between the germline ends.

V usage is TRBV2 and J usage is TRBJ1-1; weak D call: TRBD1 (5 bases). CDR1 is SNHLY, CDR2 FYNNEI, per germline. The CDR3 is 15 residues long. Trimming took off 6 bases at V and 1 base at J, with 15 bases between the two ends. The CDR3 spells CASRKTGVGNTEAFF. The CDR3 bases are TGTGCCAGCAGGAAAACAGGTGTGGGGAACACTGAAGCTTTCTTT. Based on the CDR3 plus reference TRBV2 and TRBJ1-1, the full variable domain is EPEVTQTPSHQVTQMGQEVILRCVPISNHLYFYWYRQILGQKVEFLVSFYNNEISEKSEIFDDQFSVERPDGSNFTLKIRSTKLEDSAMYFCASRKTGVGNTEAFFGQGTRLTVV.

This sequence joins TRBV11-1 and TRBJ1-6, with 10 bases aligning to TRBD1. Germline values: CDR1 SGHAT, CDR2 FQDESV (reference sequence). The CDR3 length is 14 residues. Losses at the gene ends were 6 bases for V and 8 bases for J; bases not matched to a gene: 4. This CDR3 is CASSAGTGDSPLHF. CDR3 in DNA: TGTGCCAGCAGTGCCGGGACAGGGGATTCACCCCTCCACTTT.

This chain connects TRBV6-5 to TRBJ1-6, with D tentatively TRBD1 (6 bases). CDR1 is MNHEY, CDR2 SVGAGI, per germline. Trimming left V 0 bases short and J 9 bases short, with 12 bases between. This CDR3 contains 15 residues. The CDR3 reads CASSYSTGRGSPLHF. For the CDR3, the DNA is TGTGCCAGCAGTTACTCGACAGGTCGGGGTTCACCCCTCCACTTT.

The chain has TRBV27 and TRBJ1-6; the D gene is possibly TRBD1 (6 bases). Germline V gene sequence: CDR1 MNHEY, CDR2 SMNVEV (reference sequence). Trimming shortened V by 2 bases and J by 9 bases, and 11 bases separated the two germline ends. CDR3 size: 14 residues. The CDR3 nucleotides are TGTGCCAGCAGTTTAAGGGGGGGTGGTTCACCCCTCCACTTT. It is translated as CASSLRGGGSPLHF.

The chain carries TRBV6-6 and TRBJ1-2, with 9 bases that match TRBD1. CDR1 and CDR2 (germline): MNHNY, SVGAGI (reference sequence). The CDR3 sequence is 15 residues long. V shed 5 bases and J 3 bases; nucleotides not matched to a gene: 7. CDR3 nucleotide sequence: TGTGCCAGCAGTACCCCGGGACAGGGAGACTATGGCTACACCTTC. It translates to CASSTPGQGDYGYTF.

The chain combines TRBV7-9 with TRBJ1-4; D is undetermined. The ends were cut back, 2 bases at V and 7 bases at J, with 5 bases in the middle. This CDR3 spans 12 amino acids. Germline lookup yields CDR1 SEHNR and CDR2 FQNEAQ (reference sequence). CDR3 protein: CASSLSLEKLFF. In nucleotides, the CDR3 is TGTGCCAGCAGCTTATCCCTTGAAAAACTGTTTTTT.

The chain is built from TRBV7-8 and TRBJ2-7; TRBD2 agrees at 12 bases. Germline-derived CDR1 and CDR2 are SGHVS and FQNEAQ. Losses at the gene ends were 3 bases for V and 3 bases for J; bases not matched to a gene: 9. This CDR3 is 17 amino acids long. The CDR3 region has the DNA TGTGCCAGCAGCTTCCTATCACGGACTAGCGGGATCTACGAGCAGTACTTC. Protein product: CASSFLSRTSGIYEQYF.

The CDR3 DNA follows: TGTGCCAGCAGCCAAGTAGCGGGTTCCACCGGGGAGCTGTTTTTT. This sequence encodes CASSQVAGSTGELFF. The chain has TRBV3-1 (or the pseudogene TRBV3-2) and TRBJ2-2, with 7 positions matching TRBD2. Germline lookup yields CDR1 LGHDT and CDR2 YNNKEL (reference sequence). After removal of 1 base from V and 4 bases from J, the junction contained 3 bases not matched to a gene. This CDR3 spans 15 amino acids.

The chain employs TRBV3-1 (or the pseudogene TRBV3-2) and TRBJ2-1; possibly TRBD2 for D (5 bases). The CDR3 totals 15 residues. CDR1 and CDR2 from the germline V gene are LGHDT and YNNKEL (reference sequence). V shed 0 bases and J shed 5 bases, with 11 bases lying between them. CDR3 nucleotides: TGTGCCAGCAGCCAAGATGAGACTACGGACAATGAGCAGTTCTTC. Amino acids: CASSQDETTDNEQFF.

The chain has TRBV24-1 and TRBJ2-1; 7 nucleotides align to TRBD2. J lost 0 bases, V lost 2 bases, and 6 bases had no gene match. From germline, CDR1 is KGHDR and CDR2 SFDVKD. The CDR3 has 17 residues. CDR3 sequence: CATSDSIRDYSYNEQFF. As DNA, the CDR3 is TGTGCCACCAGTGATTCCATCCGGGACTACTCCTACAATGAGCAGTTCTTC.

The chain recombines TRBV5-1 with TRBJ2-3; 7 bases align to TRBD1. The CDR3 loop spans 15 amino acids. Trimming took 2 bases from V and 0 from J; bases not matched to a gene: 3. Per the germline V gene, CDR1 is SGHRS and CDR2 is YFSETQ. CDR3 sequence (DNA): TGCGCCAGCAGCTTACAGGGGCCTAGCACAGATACGCAGTATTTT. Its translation is CASSLQGPSTDTQYF. Filled out from reference TRBV5-1 and TRBJ2-3, the complete variable domain reads KAGVTQTPRYLIKTRGQQVTLSCSPISGHRSVSWYQQTPGQGLQFLFEYFSETQRNKGNFPGRFSGRQFSNSRSEMNVSTLELGDSALYLCASSLQGPSTDTQYFGPGTRLTVL.

This clone was counted a single time. The chain employs TRBV7-9 and TRBJ1-1, with a possible D match to TRBD1 (5 bases). Trimming pared 10 bases from V and 1 base from J, leaving 10 bases between. Germline-derived CDR1 and CDR2 are SEHNR and FQNEAQ (reference sequence). The CDR3 consists of 12 residues. The CDR3: CATRGGNTEAFF. The CDR3 DNA reads as TGTGCCACCCGGGGGGGGAACACTGAAGCTTTCTTT.

The chain is built from TRBV5-1 and TRBJ1-1; 9 bases match TRBD1. This CDR3 spans 15 amino acids. Germline trimming cut 4 bases from V and 2 bases from J; bases unmatched to any gene: 6. Germline CDR1 reads SGHRS; CDR2 reads YFSETQ. CDR3: CASSKLQGANTEAFF. CDR3 nucleotides: TGCGCCAGCAGCAAACTACAGGGGGCTAACACTGAAGCTTTCTTT. The variable domain in full, completed from reference TRBV5-1 and TRBJ1-1, reads KAGVTQTPRYLIKTRGQQVTLSCSPISGHRSVSWYQQTPGQGLQFLFEYFSETQRNKGNFPGRFSGRQFSNSRSEMNVSTLELGDSALYLCASSKLQGANTEAFFGQGTRLTVV.

This clone was counted once. The V gene is TRBV5-4, the J gene TRBJ1-3; TRBD1 matches at 10 bases. The CDR3 loop spans 16 amino acids. Germline CDR1 and CDR2: SGHNT and YYREEE (reference sequence). After removal of 3 bases from V and 2 bases from J, the junction contained 5 bases not matched to a gene. The CDR3 here is CASSSLDRGPGNTIYF. The CDR3 nucleotides are TGTGCCAGCAGCTCCCTCGACAGGGGGCCTGGAAACACCATATATTTT.

The chain recombines TRBV4-3 with TRBJ2-7; 7 positions agree with TRBD1. The CDR3 has 18 amino acids. J was trimmed by 2 bases and V by 4 bases; bases with no gene match: 17. Germline assignment: CDR1 LGHNA and CDR2 YSLEER. CDR3 amino acids: CASSRALKSTGDTYEQYF. Here the CDR3 DNA reads TGCGCCAGCAGCCGCGCTCTTAAAAGTACAGGGGATACCTACGAGCAGTACTTC.

The chain is built from TRBV29-1 and TRBJ2-7; D call uncertain. The CDR3 loop spans 12 amino acids. The V gene's germline CDR1 is SQVTM and CDR2 ANQGSEA. Trimming took 6 bases from V and 2 from J, leaving 11 bases between them. The CDR3 spells CSVKLKPYEQYF. The DNA for the CDR3 is TGCAGCGTGAAACTCAAGCCCTACGAGCAGTACTTC.

The rearrangement links TRBV5-1 to TRBJ2-7; D may be TRBD2 (6 bases). Germline lookup yields CDR1 SGHRS and CDR2 YFSETQ. V gave up 7 bases and J gave up 0 bases, with 14 bases separating them. The CDR3 consists of 14 residues. This chain's CDR3 is CASRRDGSSYEQYF. The CDR3 DNA is TGCGCCAGCCGCCGCGACGGGAGCTCCTACGAGCAGTACTTC.

V usage is TRBV30 and J usage is TRBJ2-2, with a possible D match to TRBD2 (6 bases). The CDR3 extends over 15 amino acids. Germline CDR1 reads GTSNPN; CDR2 reads SVGIG (reference sequence). Trimming took off 4 bases at V and 13 bases at J, with 25 bases between the two ends. The CDR3 DNA follows: TGTGCCTGGACCGGGCTAAGGGACTTAGTTCCTAGGCTGTTTTTT. Its translation: CAWTGLRDLVPRLFF.